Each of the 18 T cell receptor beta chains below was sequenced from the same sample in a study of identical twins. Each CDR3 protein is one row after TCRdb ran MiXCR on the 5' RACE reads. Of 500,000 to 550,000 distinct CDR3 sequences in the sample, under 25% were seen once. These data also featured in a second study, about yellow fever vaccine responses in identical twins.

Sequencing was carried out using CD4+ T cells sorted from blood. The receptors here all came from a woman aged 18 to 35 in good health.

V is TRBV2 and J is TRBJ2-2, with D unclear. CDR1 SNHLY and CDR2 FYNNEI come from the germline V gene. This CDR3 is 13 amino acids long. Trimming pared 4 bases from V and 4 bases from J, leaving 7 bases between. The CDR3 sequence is CASSVRVTGELFF. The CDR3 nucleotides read TGTGCCAGCAGTGTAAGGGTCACCGGGGAGCTGTTTTTT.

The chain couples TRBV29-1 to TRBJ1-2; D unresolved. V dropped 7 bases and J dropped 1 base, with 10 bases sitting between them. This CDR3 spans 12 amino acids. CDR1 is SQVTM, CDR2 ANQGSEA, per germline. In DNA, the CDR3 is TGCAGCGCCCGGGGAAGTAACTATGGCTACACCTTC. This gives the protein CSARGSNYGYTF.

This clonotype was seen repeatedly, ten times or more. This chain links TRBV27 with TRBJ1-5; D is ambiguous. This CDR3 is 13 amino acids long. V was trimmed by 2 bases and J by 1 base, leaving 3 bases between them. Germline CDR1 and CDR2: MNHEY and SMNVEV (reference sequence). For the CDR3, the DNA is TGTGCCAGCAGTTTAAAAAGCAATCAGCCCCAGCATTTT. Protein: CASSLKSNQPQHF.

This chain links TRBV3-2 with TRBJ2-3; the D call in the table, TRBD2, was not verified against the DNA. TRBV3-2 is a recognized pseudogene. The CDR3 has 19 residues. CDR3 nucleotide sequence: TGTGCCTGCTGTCTCCAGTCGAGCCTAACCCTCGCTAGCACAGATACGCAGTATTTT. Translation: CACCLQSSLTLASTDTQYF.

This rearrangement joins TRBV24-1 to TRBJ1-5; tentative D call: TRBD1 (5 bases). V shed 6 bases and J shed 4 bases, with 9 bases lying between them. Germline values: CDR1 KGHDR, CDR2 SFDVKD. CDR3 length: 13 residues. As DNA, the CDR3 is TGTGCCACCAGTAAGGCAGGGAATCAGCCCCAGCATTTT. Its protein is CATSKAGNQPQHF.

CDR3 coding DNA: TGTGCCAGCAGCTTAGACGGCCTAAGCTCCTACAATGAGCAGTTCTTC. Its protein product is CASSLDGLSSYNEQFF. This chain joins TRBV7-3 and TRBJ2-1; D is ambiguous. The germline V and J ends were trimmed by 2 bases and 0 bases, with 11 bases remaining between them. Germline V CDR1 and CDR2: SGHTA, FQGTGA. The CDR3 has 16 amino acids.

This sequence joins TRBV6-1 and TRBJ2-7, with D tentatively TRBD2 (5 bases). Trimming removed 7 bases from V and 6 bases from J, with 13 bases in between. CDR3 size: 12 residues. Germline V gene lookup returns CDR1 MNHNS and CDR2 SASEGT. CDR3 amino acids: CASNEGWGEQYV. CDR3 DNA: TGTGCCAGCAATGAGGGATGGGGCGAGCAGTACGTC.

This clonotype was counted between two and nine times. CDR3 nucleotides: TGTGCCAGCAGCCAATCGAGTCGGCAAGTCACCGGGGAGCTGTTTTTT. This gives the protein CASSQSSRQVTGELFF. The V and J genes are TRBV14 and TRBJ2-2; no firm D call. Germline CDR1 is SGHDN and CDR2 is FVKESK. V was cut by 2 bases and J by 4 bases, with 14 bases left in between. The CDR3 is 16 amino acids.

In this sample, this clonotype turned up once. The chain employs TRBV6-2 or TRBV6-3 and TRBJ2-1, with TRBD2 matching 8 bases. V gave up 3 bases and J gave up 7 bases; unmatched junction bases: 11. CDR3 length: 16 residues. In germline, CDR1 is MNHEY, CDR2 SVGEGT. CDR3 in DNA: TGTGCCAGCAGTTATCAATCGGGGGGGCTGGGGAATGAGCAGTTCTTC. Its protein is CASSYQSGGLGNEQFF.

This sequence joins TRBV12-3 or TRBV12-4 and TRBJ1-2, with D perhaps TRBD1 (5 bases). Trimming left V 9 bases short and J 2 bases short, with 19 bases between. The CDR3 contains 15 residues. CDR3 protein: CASTAGLLGNYGYTF. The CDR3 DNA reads TGTGCCAGTACTGCAGGGCTGTTGGGGAACTATGGCTACACCTTC.

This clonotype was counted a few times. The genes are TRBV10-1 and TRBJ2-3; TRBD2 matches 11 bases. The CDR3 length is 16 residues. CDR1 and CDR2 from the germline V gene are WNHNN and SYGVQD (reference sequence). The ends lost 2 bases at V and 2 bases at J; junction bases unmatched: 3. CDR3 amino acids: CASSEASGGTTDTQYF. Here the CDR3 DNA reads TGCGCCAGCAGTGAGGCTAGCGGGGGGACCACAGATACGCAGTATTTT.

CDR3 region: CASIGQFPGGSPLHF. The CDR3 DNA reads as TGTGCCAGCATCGGACAGTTTCCAGGTGGTTCACCCCTCCACTTT. The chain has TRBV12-3 or TRBV12-4 and TRBJ1-6; D is possibly TRBD1 (6 bases). Trimming left V 7 bases short and J 9 bases short, with 19 bases between. The CDR3 is 15 residues long.

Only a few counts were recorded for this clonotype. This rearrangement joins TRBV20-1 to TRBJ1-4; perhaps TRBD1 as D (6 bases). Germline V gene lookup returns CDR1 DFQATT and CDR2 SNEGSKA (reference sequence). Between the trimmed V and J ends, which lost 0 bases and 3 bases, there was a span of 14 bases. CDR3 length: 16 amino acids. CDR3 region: CSARDPRGGPNEKLFF. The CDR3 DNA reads TGCAGTGCTAGAGATCCTCGGGGGGGGCCTAATGAAAAACTGTTTTTT.

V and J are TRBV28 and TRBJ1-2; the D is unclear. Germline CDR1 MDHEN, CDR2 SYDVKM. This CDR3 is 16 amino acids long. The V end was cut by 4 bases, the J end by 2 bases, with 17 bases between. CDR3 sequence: CASSSAGGIGNYGYTF. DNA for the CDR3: TGTGCCAGCAGTTCAGCGGGCGGGATAGGGAACTATGGCTACACCTTC.

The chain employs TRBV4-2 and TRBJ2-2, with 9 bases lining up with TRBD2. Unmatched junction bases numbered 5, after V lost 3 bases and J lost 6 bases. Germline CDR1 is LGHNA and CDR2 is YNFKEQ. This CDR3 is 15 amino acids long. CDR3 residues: CASSQGGTSPGELFF. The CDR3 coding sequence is TGTGCCAGCAGCCAGGGGGGGACTAGCCCCGGGGAGCTGTTTTTT.

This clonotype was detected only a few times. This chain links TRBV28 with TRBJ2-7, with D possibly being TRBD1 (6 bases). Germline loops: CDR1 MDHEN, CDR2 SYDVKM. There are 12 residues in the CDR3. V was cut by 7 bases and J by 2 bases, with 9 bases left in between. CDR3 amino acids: CASNSGAYEQYF. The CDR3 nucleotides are TGTGCCAGCAATTCAGGGGCCTACGAGCAGTACTTC.

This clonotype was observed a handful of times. The CDR3 sequence: CASSPGAVSTDTQYF. Here the CDR3 DNA reads TGTGCCAGCAGCCCAGGGGCAGTTTCCACAGATACGCAGTATTTT. The chain is built from TRBV7-9 and TRBJ2-3; D perhaps matches TRBD1 (6 bases). The CDR3 consists of 15 residues. From germline, CDR1 is SEHNR and CDR2 FQNEAQ (reference sequence). V was cut by 5 bases and J by 2 bases, with 14 bases left in between.

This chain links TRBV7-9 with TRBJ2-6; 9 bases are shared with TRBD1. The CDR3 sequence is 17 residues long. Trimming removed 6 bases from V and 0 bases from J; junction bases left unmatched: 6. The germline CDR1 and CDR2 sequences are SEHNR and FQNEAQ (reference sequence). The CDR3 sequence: CASSPGQGNSGANVLTF. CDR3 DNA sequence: TGTGCCAGCAGTCCCGGACAGGGGAACTCTGGGGCCAACGTCCTGACTTTC.